This is a list of T cell receptor beta chains from one sample in a study of PD-1 blockade in classical Hodgkin lymphoma. Using immunoSEQ multiplex PCR, the repertoire was profiled, and TCRdb retains in-frame clones only, with some absent. This sample has 27,000 or so clones, with over 60% found just once. The sequencing used peripheral blood mononuclear cells (PBMCs), collected before the fourth cycle of nivolumab. Receptor source: a human donor with classical Hodgkin lymphoma. Each CDR3 is given with its conserved first and last residue. D genes are given only for firm matches. Expanded clones are given a class, and other clones once, few, many or no size at all.

CDR3	DNA	J	D	V	size
CASSERWEVGNEQFF	TGTGCCAGCAGTGAAAGGTGGGAGGTTGGGAATGAGCAGTTCTTC	TRBJ2-1	-	TRBV2	once
CASSPPRAGANTEAFF	TGTGCCAGCTCACCACCTAGGGCAGGGGCGAACACTGAAGCTTTCTTT	TRBJ1-1	-	TRBV18	-
CATGGSVGTEAFF	TGTGCCACGGGTGGATCGGTTGGCACTGAAGCTTTCTTT	TRBJ1-1	-	TRBV15	-
CASSEAGGNTIYF	TGTGCCAGCAGCGAAGCGGGTGGGAACACCATATATTTT	TRBJ1-3	-	TRBV7-2	-
CASSQFPTSGSTDTQYF	TGCGCCAGCAGCCAGTTCCCGACTAGCGGGAGCACAGATACGCAGTATTTT	TRBJ2-3	TRBD2	TRBV4-3	-
CASSLTAGAGETQYF	TGTGCCAGCAGCTTAACAGCGGGAGCTGGGGAGACCCAGTACTTC	TRBJ2-5	TRBD2	TRBV7-2	-
CAISPTGDGTEAFF	TGTGCCATCAGCCCGACAGGGGACGGAACTGAAGCTTTCTTT	TRBJ1-1	TRBD1	TRBV10-3	-
CASSRGTSASYEQYF	TGTGCCAGCAGCCGAGGGACTAGCGCATCCTACGAGCAGTACTTC	TRBJ2-7	TRBD2	TRBV5-4	medium-sized
CASSLRTGGEQFF	TGTGCCAGCAGCTTGCGGACAGGCGGGGAGCAGTTCTTC	TRBJ2-1	TRBD1	TRBV11-1	-
CASSIVKGHPTGELFF	TGTGCCAGTAGTATAGTCAAGGGACACCCCACCGGGGAGCTGTTTTTT	TRBJ2-2	-	TRBV19	-
CASSSTGGFSGANVLTF	TGTGCCAGCAGTTCGACAGGTGGATTCTCTGGGGCCAACGTCCTGACTTTC	TRBJ2-6	-	TRBV27	-
CASSEEGFRGGELFF	TGTGCCAGCAGTGAAGAGGGATTCCGGGGCGGGGAGCTGTTTTTT	TRBJ2-2	-	TRBV6-1	-
CASSPRDGSYEQYF	TGTGCCAGCAGCCCCCGGGACGGTTCCTACGAGCAGTACTTC	TRBJ2-7	-	TRBV11-2	-
CASSEPDRNLYYGYTF	TGTGCCAGCAGTGAACCGGACAGGAACTTGTACTATGGCTACACCTTC	TRBJ1-2	TRBD1	TRBV2	medium-sized
CASSSLSTDTQYF	TGTGCCAGCAGCTCGCTTAGCACAGATACGCAGTATTTT	TRBJ2-3	-	TRBV11-3	-
CASREGGTDTQYF	TGTGCCAGCAGGGAAGGCGGCACAGATACGCAGTATTTT	TRBJ2-3	-	TRBV9	-
CASSLDGSPYEQYF	TGTGCCAGCAGCTTAGACGGCAGCCCCTACGAGCAGTACTTC	TRBJ2-7	-	TRBV11-1	-
CASGYNEQFF	TGTGCCAGCGGTTACAATGAGCAGTTCTTC	TRBJ2-1	-	TRBV27	few
CAVRPQRMTDTQYF	TGTGCCGTCCGCCCCCAGCGGATGACAGATACGCAGTATTTT	TRBJ2-3	-	TRBV6-5	-
CASSSPNRVQDEQYF	TGTGCCAGCAGCTCGCCTAACAGAGTGCAAGACGAGCAGTACTTC	TRBJ2-7	-	TRBV16	few
CASSLEVGLAGAETQYF	TGTGCCAGCAGCTTGGAGGTTGGACTAGCGGGAGCAGAGACCCAGTACTTC	TRBJ2-5	TRBD2	TRBV5-6	-
CASSLEGGNTIYF	TGCGCCAGCAGCTTGGAAGGTGGAAACACCATATATTTT	TRBJ1-3	-	TRBV5-1	-
CASSLESTSYEQYF	TGCGCCAGCAGCTTGGAGTCTACCTCCTACGAGCAGTACTTC	TRBJ2-7	-	TRBV5-1	-
CASSLSGLAVHEQYF	TGCGCCAGCAGCTTGTCGGGTCTAGCGGTACACGAGCAGTACTTC	TRBJ2-7	TRBD2	TRBV5-1	-
CASSLQGSNEQFF	TGTGCCAGCAGTTTACAGGGGTCCAATGAGCAGTTCTTC	TRBJ2-1	TRBD1	TRBV11-1	-
CASSQTRNEQFF	TGTGCCAGCAGCCAGACTAGGAATGAGCAGTTCTTC	TRBJ2-1	-	TRBV28	few
CASRAGSFTSPNQPQHF	TGTGCCAGTAGAGCCGGGTCCTTTACTTCCCCCAATCAGCCCCAGCATTTT	TRBJ1-5	-	TRBV19	-
CASSQGAGGTYEQYF	TGCGCCAGCAGCCAAGGAGCGGGAGGGACCTACGAGCAGTACTTC	TRBJ2-7	TRBD2	TRBV4-3	-
CASSLDSGAKNIQYF	TGTGCCAGCAGCTTAGATTCAGGGGCCAAAAACATTCAGTACTTC	TRBJ2-4	-	TRBV7-8	-
CASSQDSSNYGYTF	TGTGCCAGCAGCCAGGACAGTTCTAACTATGGCTACACCTTC	TRBJ1-2	-	TRBV7-8	-
CASSIEGDSEQYF	TGTGCCAGTAGTATAGAGGGGGACTCCGAGCAGTACTTC	TRBJ2-7	-	TRBV19	-
CASTPGGTAKNIQYF	TGTGCCAGCACCCCAGGGGGGACAGCTAAAAACATTCAGTACTTC	TRBJ2-4	-	TRBV18	-
CASSLQGYTEAFF	TGTGCCAGCAGCTTACAGGGATACACTGAAGCTTTCTTT	TRBJ1-1	-	TRBV7-2	few
CASSLFSETEAFF	TGTGCCAGCAGCTTATTTAGTGAGACTGAAGCTTTCTTT	TRBJ1-1	-	TRBV7-3	-
CAISGGGSYGYTF	TGTGCCATCAGTGGAGGGGGGAGCTATGGCTACACCTTC	TRBJ1-2	-	TRBV10-3	-
CASSEAAGGSYNEQFF	TGTGCCAGCAGTGAAGCGGCGGGGGGGTCCTACAATGAGCAGTTCTTC	TRBJ2-1	TRBD2	TRBV2	-
CASTLPRWTEAFF	TGTGCCAGCACCCTCCCCCGGTGGACTGAAGCTTTCTTT	TRBJ1-1	-	TRBV11-2	few
CASSPDQGNGNQPQHF	TGTGCCAGCAGTCCGGACCAGGGAAACGGCAATCAGCCCCAGCATTTT	TRBJ1-5	-	TRBV7-9	-
CASSQPLYSGNTIYF	TGTGCCAGCAGCCAACCTCTGTACTCTGGAAACACCATATATTTT	TRBJ1-3	-	TRBV4-2	-
CASSVGSGGGQETQYF	TGTGCCAGCAGTGTGGGGTCCGGGGGCGGACAAGAGACCCAGTACTTC	TRBJ2-5	-	TRBV2	-
CAISVAANYEQYF	TGTGCCATCAGTGTCGCAGCTAACTACGAGCAGTACTTC	TRBJ2-7	-	TRBV10-3	-
CAWSSPTTGTYGYTF	TGTGCCTGGAGTTCCCCGACCACAGGGACCTATGGCTACACCTTC	TRBJ1-2	-	TRBV30	-
CASSQAITGTGAGYTF	TGTGCCAGCAGCCAAGCAATTACCGGGACAGGGGCTGGCTACACCTTC	TRBJ1-2	TRBD1	TRBV14	-
CASSLDQIGGNTIYF	TGTGCCAGCAGCTTAGACCAAATCGGAGGAAACACCATATATTTT	TRBJ1-3	-	TRBV7-9	-
CASSSREPGDNTEAFF	TGTGCCAGCAGTTCCAGGGAGCCAGGGGACAACACTGAAGCTTTCTTT	TRBJ1-1	-	TRBV6-6	medium-sized
CTSSQGQGFFSGGGSYEQYF	TGCACCAGCAGCCAAGGTCAGGGGTTCTTCAGCGGGGGGGGATCCTACGAGCAGTACTTC	TRBJ2-7	-	TRBV1	-
CASSYGRYEQYF	TGTGCCAGCAGTTACGGCCGCTACGAGCAGTACTTC	TRBJ2-7	-	TRBV6-5	-